This TCR beta chain was found in a study of blood T cell repertoires in COVID-19. Study at large: Material from acute and convalescent COVID-19 was sourced from the United States, Italy and Spain. PBMCs, B-cell-depleted T cells, or T cells provided the cDNA or gDNA that made up the material.

V lost 6 bases to trimming and J lost 11 bases, with 12 bases between them. Germline V gene lookup returns CDR1 SGHTS and CDR2 YDEGEE. The CDR3 covers 12 residues. In the study's own analysis: Amplified reference gene primers provided the basis for estimating nucleated cell counts. Assay: immunoSEQ multiplex PCR; the TCRdb copy retains only in-frame clones and omits some. The V and J calls and clone size were taken over from that table, and D and trimming were inferred from the DNA. The sample consists of roughly 250,000 clones, roughly 87% of them appearing once. What was sequenced was PBMCs or T cells enriched from blood (not recorded which). This sequence was found in a woman aged 25-40 years with acute COVID-19. The genes are TRBV5-8 and TRBJ1-6; D is uncertain. The CDR3 is CASTVPAAPLHF. CDR3 bases: TGTGCCAGCACTGTGCCTGCGGCACCCCTCCACTTT.